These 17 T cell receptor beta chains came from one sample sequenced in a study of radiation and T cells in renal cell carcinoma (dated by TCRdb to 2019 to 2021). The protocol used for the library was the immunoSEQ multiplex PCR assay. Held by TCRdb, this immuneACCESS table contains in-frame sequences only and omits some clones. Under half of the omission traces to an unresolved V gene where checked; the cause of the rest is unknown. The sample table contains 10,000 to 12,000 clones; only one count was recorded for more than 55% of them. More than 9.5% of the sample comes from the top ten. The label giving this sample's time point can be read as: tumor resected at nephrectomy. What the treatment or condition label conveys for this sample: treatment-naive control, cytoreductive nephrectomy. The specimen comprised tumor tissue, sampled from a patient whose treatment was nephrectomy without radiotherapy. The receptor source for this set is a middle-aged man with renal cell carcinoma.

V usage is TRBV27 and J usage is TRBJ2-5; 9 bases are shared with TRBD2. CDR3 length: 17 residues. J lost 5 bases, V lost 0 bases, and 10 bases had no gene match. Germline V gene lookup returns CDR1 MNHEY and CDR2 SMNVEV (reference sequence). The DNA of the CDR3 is TGTGCCAGCAGTTTATCGGGACTAGCCCAAAGGCTGGAGACCCAGTACTTC. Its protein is CASSLSGLAQRLETQYF.

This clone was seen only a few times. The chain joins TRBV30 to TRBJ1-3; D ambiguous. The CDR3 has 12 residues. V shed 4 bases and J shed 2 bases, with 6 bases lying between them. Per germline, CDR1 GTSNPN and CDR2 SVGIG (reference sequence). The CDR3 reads CAWKRAGNTIYF. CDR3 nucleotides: TGTGCCTGGAAACGGGCTGGAAACACCATATATTTT.

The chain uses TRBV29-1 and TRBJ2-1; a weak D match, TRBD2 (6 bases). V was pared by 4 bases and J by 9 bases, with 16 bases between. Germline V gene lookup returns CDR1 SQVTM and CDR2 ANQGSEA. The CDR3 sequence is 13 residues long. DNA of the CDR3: TGCAGCGTTGGGGAAGCGGGTCCCGGTGAGCAGTTCTTC. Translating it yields CSVGEAGPGEQFF.

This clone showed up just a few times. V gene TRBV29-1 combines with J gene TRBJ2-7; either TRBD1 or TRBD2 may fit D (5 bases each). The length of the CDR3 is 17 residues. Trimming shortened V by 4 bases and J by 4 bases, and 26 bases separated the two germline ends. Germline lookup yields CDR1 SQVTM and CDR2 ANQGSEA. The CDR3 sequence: CSVGRWQGEGSKYEQYF. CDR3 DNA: TGCAGCGTTGGGAGGTGGCAGGGCGAGGGGTCAAAGTACGAGCAGTACTTC.

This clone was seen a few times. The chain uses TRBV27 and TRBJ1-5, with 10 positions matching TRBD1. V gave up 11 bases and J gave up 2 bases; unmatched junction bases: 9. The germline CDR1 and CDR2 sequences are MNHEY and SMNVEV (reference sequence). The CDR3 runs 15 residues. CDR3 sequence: CARIRDRGCNQPQHF. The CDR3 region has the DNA TGTGCCCGAATACGGGACAGGGGCTGCAATCAGCCCCAGCATTTT.

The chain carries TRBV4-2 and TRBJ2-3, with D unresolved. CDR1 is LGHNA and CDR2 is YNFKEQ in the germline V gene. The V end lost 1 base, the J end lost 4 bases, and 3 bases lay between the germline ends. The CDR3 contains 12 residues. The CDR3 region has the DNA TGTGCCAGCAGCCAAGCGGCAGATACGCAGTATTTT. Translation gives CASSQAADTQYF.

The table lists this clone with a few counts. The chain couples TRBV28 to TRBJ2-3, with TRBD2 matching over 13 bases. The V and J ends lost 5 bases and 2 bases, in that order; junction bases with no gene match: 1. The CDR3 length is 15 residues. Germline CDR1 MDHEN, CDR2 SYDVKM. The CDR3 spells CASSTSGRATDTQYF. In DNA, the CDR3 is TGTGCCAGCAGTACTAGCGGGAGGGCCACAGATACGCAGTATTTT.

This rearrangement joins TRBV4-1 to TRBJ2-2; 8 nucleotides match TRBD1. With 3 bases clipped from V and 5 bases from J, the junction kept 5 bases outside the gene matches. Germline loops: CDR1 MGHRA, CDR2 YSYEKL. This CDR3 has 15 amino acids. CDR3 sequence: CASSQTGARTGELFF. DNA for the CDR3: TGCGCCAGCAGCCAGACAGGGGCCAGGACCGGGGAGCTGTTTTTT.

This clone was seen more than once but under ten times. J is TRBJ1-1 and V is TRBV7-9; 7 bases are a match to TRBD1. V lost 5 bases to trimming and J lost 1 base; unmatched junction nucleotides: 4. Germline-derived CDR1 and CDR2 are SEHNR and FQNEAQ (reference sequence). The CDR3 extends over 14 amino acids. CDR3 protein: CASSVQGRNTEAFF. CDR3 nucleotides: TGTGCCAGCAGCGTACAGGGGAGGAACACTGAAGCTTTCTTT.

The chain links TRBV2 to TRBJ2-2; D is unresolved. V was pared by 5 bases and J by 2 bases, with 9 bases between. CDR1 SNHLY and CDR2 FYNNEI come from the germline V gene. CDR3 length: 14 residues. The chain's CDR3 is CASSRIGNTGELFF. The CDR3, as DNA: TGTGCCAGCAGTCGGATTGGAAACACCGGGGAGCTGTTTTTT.

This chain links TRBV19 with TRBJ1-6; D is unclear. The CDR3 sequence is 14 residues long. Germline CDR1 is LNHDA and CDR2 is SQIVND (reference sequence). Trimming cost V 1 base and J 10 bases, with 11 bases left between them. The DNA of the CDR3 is TGTGCCAGTAGTATAGGAGACCGGGGATCACCCCTCCACTTT. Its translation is CASSIGDRGSPLHF.

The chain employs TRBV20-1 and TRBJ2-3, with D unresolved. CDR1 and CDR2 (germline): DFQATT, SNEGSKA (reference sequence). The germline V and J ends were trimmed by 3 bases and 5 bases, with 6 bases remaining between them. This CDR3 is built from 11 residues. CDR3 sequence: CSARTVDTQYF. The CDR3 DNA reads TGCAGTGCTAGGACGGTAGATACGCAGTATTTT.

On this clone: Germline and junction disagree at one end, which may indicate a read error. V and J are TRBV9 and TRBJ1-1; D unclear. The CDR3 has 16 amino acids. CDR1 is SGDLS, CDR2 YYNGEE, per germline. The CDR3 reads CASSPYSISGNAEAFF. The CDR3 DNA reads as TGTGCCAGCAGCCCCTACAGTATTTCTGGGAACGCTGAAGCTTTCTTT.

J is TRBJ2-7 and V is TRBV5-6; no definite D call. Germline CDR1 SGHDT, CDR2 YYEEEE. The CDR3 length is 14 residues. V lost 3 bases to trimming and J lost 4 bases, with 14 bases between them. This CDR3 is CASSSPLENYEQYV. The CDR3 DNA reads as TGTGCCAGCAGCTCGCCCCTAGAAAATTACGAGCAGTACGTC.

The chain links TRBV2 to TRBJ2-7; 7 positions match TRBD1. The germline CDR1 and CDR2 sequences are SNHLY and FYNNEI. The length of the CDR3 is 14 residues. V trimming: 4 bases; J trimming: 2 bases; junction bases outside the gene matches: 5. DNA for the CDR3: TGTGCCAGCAGTGTCGGGACAGCAGCCTACGAGCAGTACTTC. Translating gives CASSVGTAAYEQYF.

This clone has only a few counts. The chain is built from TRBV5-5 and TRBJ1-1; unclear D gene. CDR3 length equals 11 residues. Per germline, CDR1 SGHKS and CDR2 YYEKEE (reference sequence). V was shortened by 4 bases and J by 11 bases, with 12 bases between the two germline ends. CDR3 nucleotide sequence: TGTGCCAGCAGCCCCGGTCGTAGGGCTTTCTTT. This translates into CASSPGRRAFF.

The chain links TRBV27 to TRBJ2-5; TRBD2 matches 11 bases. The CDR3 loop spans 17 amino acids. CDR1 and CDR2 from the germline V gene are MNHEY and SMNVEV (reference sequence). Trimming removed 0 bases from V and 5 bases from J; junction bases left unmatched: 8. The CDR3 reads CASSLSLASGRRETQYF. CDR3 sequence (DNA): TGTGCCAGCAGTTTATCGTTGGCTAGCGGGAGGAGGGAGACCCAGTACTTC.